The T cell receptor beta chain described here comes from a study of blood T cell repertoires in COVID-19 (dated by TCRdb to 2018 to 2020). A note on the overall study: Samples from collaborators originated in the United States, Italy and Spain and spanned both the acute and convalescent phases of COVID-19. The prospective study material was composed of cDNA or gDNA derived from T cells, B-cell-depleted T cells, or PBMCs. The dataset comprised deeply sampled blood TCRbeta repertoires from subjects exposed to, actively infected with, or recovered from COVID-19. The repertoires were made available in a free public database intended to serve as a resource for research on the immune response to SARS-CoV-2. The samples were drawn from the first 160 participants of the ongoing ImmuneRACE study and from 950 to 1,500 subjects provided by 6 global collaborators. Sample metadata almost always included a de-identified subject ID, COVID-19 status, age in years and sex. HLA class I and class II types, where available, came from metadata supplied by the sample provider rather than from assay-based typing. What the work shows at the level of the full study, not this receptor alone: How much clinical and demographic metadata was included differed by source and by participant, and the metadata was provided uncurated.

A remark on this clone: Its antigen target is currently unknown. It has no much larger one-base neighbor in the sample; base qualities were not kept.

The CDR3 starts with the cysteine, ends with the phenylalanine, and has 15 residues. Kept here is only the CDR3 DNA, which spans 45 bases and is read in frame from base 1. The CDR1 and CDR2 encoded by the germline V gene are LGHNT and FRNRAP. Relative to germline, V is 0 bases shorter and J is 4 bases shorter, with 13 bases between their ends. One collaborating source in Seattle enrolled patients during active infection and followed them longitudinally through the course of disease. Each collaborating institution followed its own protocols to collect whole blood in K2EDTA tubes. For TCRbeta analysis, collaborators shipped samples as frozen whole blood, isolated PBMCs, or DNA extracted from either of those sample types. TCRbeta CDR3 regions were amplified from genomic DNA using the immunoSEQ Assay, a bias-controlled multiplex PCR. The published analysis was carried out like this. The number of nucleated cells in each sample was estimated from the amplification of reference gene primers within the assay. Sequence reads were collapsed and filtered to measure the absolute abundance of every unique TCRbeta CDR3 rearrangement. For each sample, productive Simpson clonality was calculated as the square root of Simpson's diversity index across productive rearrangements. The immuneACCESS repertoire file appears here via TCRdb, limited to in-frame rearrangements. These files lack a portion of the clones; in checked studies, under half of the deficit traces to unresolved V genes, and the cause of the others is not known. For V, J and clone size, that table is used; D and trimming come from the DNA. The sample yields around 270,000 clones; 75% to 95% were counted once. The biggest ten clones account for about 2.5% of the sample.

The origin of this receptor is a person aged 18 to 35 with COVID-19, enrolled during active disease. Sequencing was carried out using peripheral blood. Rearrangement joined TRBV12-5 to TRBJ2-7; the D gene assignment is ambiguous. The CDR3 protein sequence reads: CASGLVFEALYEQYF. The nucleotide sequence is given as TGTGCTAGTGGTTTGGTCTTCGAGGCGCTTTACGAGCAGTACTTC.